Presented here are 3 T cell receptor beta chains from one specimen sequenced in a study of cytomegalovirus exposure and HLA in healthy donors (dated by TCRdb to 2017 to 2019). Library prep was done by the immunoSEQ multiplex PCR assay. A mixture of 60 forward primers for TCR Vbeta segments and 13 reverse primers for TCR Jbeta segments was used in the multiplex PCR. Entries here come from immuneACCESS through TCRdb and include only in-frame sequences with V and J called. Some clones fail to appear in such tables; in the studies checked, an unresolved V gene covers under half of the shortfall, and the cause of the remainder is unknown. This sample is represented by more than 110,000 clones; around 80% of them were singletons. The top ten clones comprise roughly 1.2% of the sample. The sequenced sample consisted of PBMCs. These receptors were obtained from a male donor in good health and CMV-seropositive.

This clone has only one observation. V usage is TRBV9 and J usage is TRBJ2-1; 9 bases agree with TRBD2. The CDR3 is 17 amino acids. Germline assignment: CDR1 SGDLS and CDR2 YYNGEE. The junction had 12 bases not matched to a gene; V was cut back by 0 bases and J by 8 bases. CDR3 in DNA: TGTGCCAGCAGCGTAGATTTGGCGGGAGGGCGGATCGATGAGCAGTTCTTC. It specifies CASSVDLAGGRIDEQFF. Together with reference TRBV9 and TRBJ2-1, the CDR3 gives the full variable domain: DSGVTQTPKHLITATGQRVTLRCSPRSGDLSVYWYQQSLDQGLQFLIQYYNGEERAKGNILERFSAQQFPDLHSELNLSSLELGDSALYFCASSVDLAGGRIDEQFFGPGTRLTVL.

A single count supports this clone. CDR3: CASSPRLAGGQRDTQYF. In DNA, the CDR3 is TGTGCCAGCAGCCCCCGACTAGCGGGGGGGCAACGAGATACGCAGTATTTT. This chain uses TRBV7-8 with TRBJ2-3; 14 bases are shared with TRBD2. Trimming cost V 5 bases and J 5 bases; bases outside gene matches: 9. The CDR3 consists of 17 residues. CDR1 and CDR2 from the germline V gene are SGHVS and FQNEAQ.

This clone was seen a single time. In DNA, the CDR3 is TGTGCCAGTAGATGGGACAGCAACTATGGCTACACCTTC. Its protein is CASRWDSNYGYTF. The gene calls are TRBV19 and TRBJ1-2, with 7 bases identical to TRBD1. V was clipped by 6 bases and J by 2 bases; unmatched bases: 3. Germline CDR1 is LNHDA and CDR2 is SQIVND (reference sequence). The CDR3 sequence is 13 residues long.